A selection of T cell receptor beta chains follows, all from one sample in a study of Ad26.COV2.S vaccination and SARS-CoV-2 variants. The assay was immunoSEQ multiplex PCR, and TCRdb's table has in-frame clones only and misses some. The sample shows about 180,000 clones, 87% of them seen only once. Sequences were derived from peripheral blood, sampled after recovery from COVID-19. All receptors come from a human donor who had recovered from COVID-19. The CDR3 runs from the conserved cysteine through the conserved F or W. D genes are given only for firm matches. Only part of the rows carry a size: once, few, many, or a class if the clone is expanded.

TRBJ1-3 | NA | TRBV28 | few | CASSSGSNSGNTIYF | TGTGCCAGCAGTTCCGGGAGTAACTCTGGAAACACCATATATTTT
TRBJ1-6 | NA | TRBV7-9 | few | CATGTPNSPLHF | TGTGCCACGGGGACACCGAATTCACCCCTCCACTTT
TRBJ2-7 | NA | TRBV20-1 | NA | CSASQAGEQYF | TGCAGTGCTTCCCAGGCCGGCGAGCAGTACTTC
TRBJ2-7 | TRBD2 | TRBV7-8 | NA | CASSFGGSHEQYF | TGTGCCAGCAGCTTCGGGGGGTCCCACGAGCAGTACTTC
TRBJ1-5 | NA | TRBV2 | NA | CASSVQGGQPQHF | TGTGCCAGCAGTGTACAAGGAGGACAGCCCCAGCATTTT
TRBJ2-5 | TRBD2 | TRBV9 | NA | CASSASGGARETQYF | TGTGCCAGCAGCGCTAGCGGGGGGGCGAGGGAGACCCAGTACTTC
TRBJ2-5 | TRBD2 | TRBV4-2 | once | CASSPGLAGGGETQYF | TGTGCCAGCAGCCCCGGGTTAGCGGGTGGGGGGGAGACCCAGTACTTC
TRBJ1-4 | NA | TRBV14 | NA | CASSQGLNEKLFF | TGTGCCAGCAGCCAGGGACTCAATGAAAAACTGTTTTTT
TRBJ1-5 | NA | TRBV6-1 | NA | CASSEGRSQPQHF | TGTGCCAGCAGTGAAGGGCGGAGTCAGCCCCAGCATTTT
TRBJ2-1 | NA | TRBV23-1 | NA | CASTTTCIHEQFF | TGCGCCAGCACCACGACCTGTATTCATGAGCAGTTCTTC